This entry is about one T cell receptor beta chain. Its antigen is still unknown. This sample was taken from a study of human T cells and chemical hapten exposure. Study in general: Among samples, TCR yields varied mainly because of small differences in pooled library volume. Study results and limitations: TCRs exceeding a frequency of 1 in 1000 stayed unchanged under DPC sensitization.

TCRdb analysed the RACE reads with MiXCR anew, one entry per CDR3 protein. Of 110,000 or so distinct CDR3 sequences in the sample, 9.2% were seen once. Germline CDR1 MNHEY, CDR2 SVGAGI. The CDR3 sequence is 13 residues long. Trimming left V 5 bases short and J 4 bases short, with 11 bases between. Time point denoted: patch test 2, 6 weeks after DPC sensitization. As for treatment: therapeutic diphenylcyclopropenone sensitization with weekly scalp DPC. The sample was whole blood, taken in connection with sensitization to the hapten diphenylcyclopropenone (DPC). This sequence was found in a middle-aged woman with alopecia areata. Some clones in this sample may be carry-over from other donors' samples. V and J are TRBV6-5 and TRBJ2-5, with D maybe TRBD2 (6 bases). This chain's CDR3 is CASSPPGGETQYF. CDR3 DNA sequence: TGTGCCAGCAGTCCCCCCGGGGGAGAGACCCAGTACTTC.